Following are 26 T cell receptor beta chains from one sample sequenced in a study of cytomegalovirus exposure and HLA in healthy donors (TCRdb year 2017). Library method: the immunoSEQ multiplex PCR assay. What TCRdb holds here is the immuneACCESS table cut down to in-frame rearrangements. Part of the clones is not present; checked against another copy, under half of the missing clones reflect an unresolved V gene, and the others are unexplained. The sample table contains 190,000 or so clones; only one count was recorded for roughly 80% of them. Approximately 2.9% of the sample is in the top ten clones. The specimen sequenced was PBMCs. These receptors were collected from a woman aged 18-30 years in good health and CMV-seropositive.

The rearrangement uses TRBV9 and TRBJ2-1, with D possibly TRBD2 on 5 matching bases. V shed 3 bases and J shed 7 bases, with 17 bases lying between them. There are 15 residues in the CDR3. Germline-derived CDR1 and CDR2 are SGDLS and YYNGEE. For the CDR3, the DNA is TGTGCCAGCAGCGAGGGAAGTGAGGGCAGGAATGAGCAGTTCTTC. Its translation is CASSEGSEGRNEQFF.

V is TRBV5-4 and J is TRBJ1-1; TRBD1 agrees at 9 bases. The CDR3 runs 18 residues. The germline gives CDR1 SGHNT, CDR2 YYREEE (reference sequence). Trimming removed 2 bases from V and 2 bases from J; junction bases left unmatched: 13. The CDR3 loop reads CASSLGQGRIGGNTEAFF. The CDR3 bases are TGTGCCAGCAGCTTAGGACAGGGGAGGATAGGAGGAAACACTGAAGCTTTCTTT.

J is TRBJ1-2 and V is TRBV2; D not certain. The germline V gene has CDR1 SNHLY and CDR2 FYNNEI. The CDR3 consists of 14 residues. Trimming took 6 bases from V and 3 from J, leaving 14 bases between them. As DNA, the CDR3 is TGTGCCAGCAGAAAAGACATCCCTGACTATGGCTACACCTTC. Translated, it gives CASRKDIPDYGYTF. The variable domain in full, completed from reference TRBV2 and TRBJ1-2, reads EPEVTQTPSHQVTQMGQEVILRCVPISNHLYFYWYRQILGQKVEFLVSFYNNEISEKSEIFDDQFSVERPDGSNFTLKIRSTKLEDSAMYFCASRKDIPDYGYTFGSGTRLTVV.

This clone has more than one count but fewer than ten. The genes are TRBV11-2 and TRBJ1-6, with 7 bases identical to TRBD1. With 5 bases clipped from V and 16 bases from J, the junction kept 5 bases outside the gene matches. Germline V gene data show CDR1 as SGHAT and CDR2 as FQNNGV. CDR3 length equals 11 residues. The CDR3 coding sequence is TGTGCCAGCAGCCAAGCGGACAGGCTCCACTTT. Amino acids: CASSQADRLHF.

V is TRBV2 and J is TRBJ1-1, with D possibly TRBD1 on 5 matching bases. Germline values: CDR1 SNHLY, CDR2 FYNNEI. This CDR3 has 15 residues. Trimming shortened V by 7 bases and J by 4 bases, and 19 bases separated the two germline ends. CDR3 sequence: CASISTGAGGTEAFF. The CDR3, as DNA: TGTGCCAGCATAAGCACCGGGGCCGGGGGCACTGAAGCTTTCTTT.

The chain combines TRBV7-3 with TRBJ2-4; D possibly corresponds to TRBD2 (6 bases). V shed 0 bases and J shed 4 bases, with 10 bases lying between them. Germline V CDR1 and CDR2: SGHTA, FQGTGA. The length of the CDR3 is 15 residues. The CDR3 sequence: CASSLTSRGKNIQYF. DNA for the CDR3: TGTGCCAGCAGCTTAACTTCTCGGGGGAAAAACATTCAGTACTTC.

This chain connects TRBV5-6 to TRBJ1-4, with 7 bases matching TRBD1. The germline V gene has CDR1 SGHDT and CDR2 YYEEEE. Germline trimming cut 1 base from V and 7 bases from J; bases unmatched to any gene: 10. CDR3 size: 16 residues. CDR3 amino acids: CASSLPEGGSGEKLFF. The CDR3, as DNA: TGTGCCAGCAGCTTGCCGGAAGGGGGCAGTGGTGAAAAACTGTTTTTT.

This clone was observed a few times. CDR3: CASSYSGGNTGELFF. CDR3 sequence (DNA): TGTGCCAGCTCATATAGCGGGGGAAACACCGGGGAGCTGTTTTTT. The chain recombines TRBV18 with TRBJ2-2, with 9 nucleotides matching TRBD2. V lost 5 bases and J lost 2; bases outside the gene matches: 3. Germline loops: CDR1 KGHSH, CDR2 LQKENI. This CDR3 is 15 amino acids long.

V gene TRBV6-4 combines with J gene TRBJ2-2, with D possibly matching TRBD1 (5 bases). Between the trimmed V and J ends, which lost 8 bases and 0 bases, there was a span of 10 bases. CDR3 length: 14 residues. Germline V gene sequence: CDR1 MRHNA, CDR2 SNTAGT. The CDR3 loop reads CASGSDTNTGELFF. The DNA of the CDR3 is TGTGCCAGCGGGTCGGACACGAACACCGGGGAGCTGTTTTTT.

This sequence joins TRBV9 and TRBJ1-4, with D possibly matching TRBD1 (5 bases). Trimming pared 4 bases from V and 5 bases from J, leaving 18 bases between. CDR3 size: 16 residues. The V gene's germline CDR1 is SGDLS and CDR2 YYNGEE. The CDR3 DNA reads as TGTGCCAGCAGCCCACACGGGTCGACAGAAAATGAAAAACTGTTTTTT. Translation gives CASSPHGSTENEKLFF.

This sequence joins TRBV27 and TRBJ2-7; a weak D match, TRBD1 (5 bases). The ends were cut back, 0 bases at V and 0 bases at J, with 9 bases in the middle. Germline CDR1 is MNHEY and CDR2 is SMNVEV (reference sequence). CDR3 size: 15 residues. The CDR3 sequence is CASSLSRQSSYEQYF. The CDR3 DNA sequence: TGTGCCAGCAGTTTATCGAGACAGAGCTCCTACGAGCAGTACTTC.

CDR3 sequence reads: CASSPPTPVRETQYF. Written as DNA, the CDR3 is TGTGCCAGCTCACCACCTACTCCAGTGCGGGAGACCCAGTACTTC. The chain links TRBV18 to TRBJ2-5; D is unclear. This CDR3 region has 15 residues. Germline CDR1 and CDR2: KGHSH and LQKENI. Deletions cut 0 bases from V and 5 bases from J, with 13 bases between.

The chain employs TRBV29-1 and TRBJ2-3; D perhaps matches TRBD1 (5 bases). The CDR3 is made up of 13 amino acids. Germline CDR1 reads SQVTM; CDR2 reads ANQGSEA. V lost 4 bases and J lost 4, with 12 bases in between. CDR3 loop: CSVAIGAPDTQYF. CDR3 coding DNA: TGCAGCGTTGCAATTGGGGCTCCAGATACGCAGTATTTT.

The CDR3, as DNA: TGTGCCAGCAGCCCGTTGACAGGGGGGAGGAACACTGAAGCTTTCTTT. Protein product: CASSPLTGGRNTEAFF. This rearrangement joins TRBV6-6 to TRBJ1-1, with 9 bases aligning to TRBD1. The CDR3 sequence is 16 residues long. CDR1 and CDR2 from the germline V gene are MNHNY and SVGAGI (reference sequence). The V and J ends lost 6 bases and 1 base, in that order; junction bases with no gene match: 9.

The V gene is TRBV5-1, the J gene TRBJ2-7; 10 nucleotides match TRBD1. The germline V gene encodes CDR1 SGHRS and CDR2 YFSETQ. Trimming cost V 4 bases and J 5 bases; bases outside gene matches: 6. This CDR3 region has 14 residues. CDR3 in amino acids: CASSPGQGNNEQYF. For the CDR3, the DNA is TGCGCCAGCAGCCCGGGACAGGGGAATAACGAGCAGTACTTC.

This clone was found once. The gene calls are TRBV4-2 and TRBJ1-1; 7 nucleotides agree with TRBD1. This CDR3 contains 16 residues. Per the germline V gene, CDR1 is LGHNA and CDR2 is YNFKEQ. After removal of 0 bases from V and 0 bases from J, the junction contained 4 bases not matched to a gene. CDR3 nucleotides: TGTGCCAGCAGCCAAGACCCGGGACAGATGAACACTGAAGCTTTCTTT. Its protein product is CASSQDPGQMNTEAFF.

This chain's CDR3 is CASSLLSGAEAFF. In nucleotides, the CDR3 is TGCGCCAGCAGCTTATTGTCAGGGGCTGAAGCTTTCTTT. This chain links TRBV5-1 with TRBJ1-1; D perhaps matches TRBD1 (6 bases). This CDR3 region has 13 residues. V gave up 2 bases and J gave up 6 bases, with 11 bases separating them. Germline V CDR1 and CDR2: SGHRS, YFSETQ.

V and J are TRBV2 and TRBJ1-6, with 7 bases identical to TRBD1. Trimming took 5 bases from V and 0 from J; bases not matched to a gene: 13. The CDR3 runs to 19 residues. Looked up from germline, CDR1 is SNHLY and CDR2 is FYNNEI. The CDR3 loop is CASSLTKGAKSSYNSPLHF. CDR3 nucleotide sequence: TGTGCCAGCAGTCTTACCAAGGGGGCAAAGAGCTCCTATAATTCACCCCTCCACTTT.

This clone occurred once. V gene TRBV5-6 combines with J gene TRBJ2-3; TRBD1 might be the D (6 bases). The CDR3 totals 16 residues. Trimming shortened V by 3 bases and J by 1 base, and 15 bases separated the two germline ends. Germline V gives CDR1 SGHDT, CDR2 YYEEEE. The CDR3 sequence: CASSSTGTSRTDTQYF. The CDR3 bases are TGTGCCAGCAGCTCGACCGGGACAAGTCGCACAGATACGCAGTATTTT.

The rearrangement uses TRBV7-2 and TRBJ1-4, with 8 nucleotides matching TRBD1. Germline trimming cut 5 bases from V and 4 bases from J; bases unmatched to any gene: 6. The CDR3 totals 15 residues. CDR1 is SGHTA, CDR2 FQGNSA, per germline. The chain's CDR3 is CASSLDRGLNEKLFF. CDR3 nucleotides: TGTGCCAGCAGCCTTGACAGGGGCCTTAATGAAAAACTGTTTTTT.

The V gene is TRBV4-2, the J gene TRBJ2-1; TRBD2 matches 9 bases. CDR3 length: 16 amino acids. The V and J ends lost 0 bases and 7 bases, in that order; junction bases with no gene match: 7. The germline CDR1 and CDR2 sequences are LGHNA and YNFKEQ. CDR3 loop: CASSQDPRGGRNEQFF. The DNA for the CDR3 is TGTGCCAGCAGCCAAGATCCGCGGGGGGGCCGAAATGAGCAGTTCTTC.

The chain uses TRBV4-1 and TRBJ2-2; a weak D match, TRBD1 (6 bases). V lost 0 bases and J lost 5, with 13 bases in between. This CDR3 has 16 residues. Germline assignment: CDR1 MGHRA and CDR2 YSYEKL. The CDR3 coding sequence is TGCGCCAGCAGCCAAGAGCCCCAGGGGTGGACCGGGGAGCTGTTTTTT. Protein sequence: CASSQEPQGWTGELFF.

CDR3 nucleotides: TGTGCTAGTGGTACCAGTACAGAGACCCAGTACTTC. Its translation: CASGTSTETQYF. This chain connects TRBV12-5 to TRBJ2-5; D is undetermined. CDR1 is LGHNT and CDR2 is FRNRAP in the germline V gene. Trimming shortened V by 5 bases and J by 4 bases, and 8 bases separated the two germline ends. This CDR3 has 12 amino acids.

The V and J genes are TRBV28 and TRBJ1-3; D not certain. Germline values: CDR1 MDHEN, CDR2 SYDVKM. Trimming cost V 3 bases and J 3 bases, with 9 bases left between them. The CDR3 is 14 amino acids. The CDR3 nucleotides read TGTGCCAGCAGTTTGCGGGGAGTTGGAAACACCATATATTTT. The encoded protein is CASSLRGVGNTIYF.

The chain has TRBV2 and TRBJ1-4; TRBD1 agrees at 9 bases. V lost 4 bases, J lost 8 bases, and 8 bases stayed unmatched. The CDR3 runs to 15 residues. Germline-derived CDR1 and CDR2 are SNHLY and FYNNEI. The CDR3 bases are TGTGCCAGCAGTGCCCAGGGACAGGGTGTGGAAAAACTGTTTTTT. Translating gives CASSAQGQGVEKLFF.

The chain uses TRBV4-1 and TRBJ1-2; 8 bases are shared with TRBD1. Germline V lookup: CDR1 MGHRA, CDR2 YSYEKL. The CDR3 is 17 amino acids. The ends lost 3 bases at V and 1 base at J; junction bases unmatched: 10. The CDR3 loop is CASSHSTGVQLNYGYTF. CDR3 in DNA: TGCGCCAGCAGCCATTCGACAGGGGTTCAGCTTAACTATGGCTACACCTTC.